This T cell receptor beta chain was recovered during a study of T cells in narcolepsy. Study overall: Patients with NT1 or NT2 and healthy control donors were enrolled. Points from the study as a whole: Healthy controls reportedly lacked the autoreactive clonotypes serially found in patients' blood. No autoreactive T cell clone sequences appeared in some memory CD4+ repertoires. Same-patient CSF and blood CD4+ T cell clonotypes included HCRT-specific and TRIB2-specific autoreactive ones.

Sequencing was performed with immunoSEQ multiplex PCR; in TCRdb, only in-frame clones are kept and a portion is missing. The profile shows tens of thousands of clones, about 87% of them singletons. This clone was seen just once. The antigen is not known. The CDR3 has 15 residues. V lost 5 bases to trimming and J lost 4 bases, with 15 bases between them. The germline V gene encodes CDR1 SGHTA and CDR2 FQGNSA. The specimen was memory (CD45RA-) CD4+ T cells from blood. J is TRBJ1-5 and V is TRBV7-2; a possible D gene is TRBD1 (5 bases). The receptor was isolated from a human donor in good health. CDR3 protein: CASSPRQTSNQPQHF. Here the CDR3 DNA reads TGTGCCAGCAGCCCTAGACAGACTTCGAATCAGCCCCAGCATTTT.